This T cell receptor beta chain was profiled in a study of neoadjuvant anti-PD-1 for oral cavity cancer. As concerns this clone: Antigen specificity is unknown.

The study's findings and limits: Only three patients per response group were TCR-analyzed; validation needed.

Six replicates per PBMC sample, mostly from roughly 450 ng of genomic DNA. Using immunoSEQ multiplex PCR, the repertoire was profiled, and TCRdb retains in-frame clones only, with some absent. The sample lists around 31,000 clones, more than 75% occurring once. Cohort: HPV-negative, locally advanced oral cavity squamous cell carcinoma patients. Material: PBMCs, obtained before nivolumab (anti-PD-1) treatment. The source is a person aged 35-79 years with oral cavity squamous cell carcinoma.

This chain's CDR3 is CASSPSGGSRSSYNSPLHF. In DNA form, the CDR3 reads TGTGCCAGCAGCCCGAGTGGAGGGTCTAGGAGCTCCTATAATTCACCCCTCCACTTT. This rearrangement joins TRBV9 to TRBJ1-6; D is uncertain. V was cut by 4 bases and J by 0 bases, with 20 bases left in between. From germline, CDR1 is SGDLS and CDR2 YYNGEE. CDR3 length equals 19 residues.